The clone carrying this T cell receptor beta chain came up once. This specimen comes from a study of T cells in Graves' hyperthyroidism and ophthalmopathy. Turning to the study itself: Peripheral blood was taken when the disease was first diagnosed, before any treatment began.

In germline, CDR1 is MDHEN, CDR2 SYDVKM. V was cut by 8 bases and J by 0 bases, with 7 bases left in between. The CDR3 is 12 amino acids. It was considered stable Graves' hyperthyroidism when ophthalmopathy did not progress within 18 months. Patients were aged 18 to 65, had disease duration under 2 months, and had newly diagnosed hyperthyroidism. Cells are PBMCs isolated from roughly 10 ml of fresh blood. From RNA transcripts, TCR beta CDR3 regions were amplified. Carried out on the TCR CDR3, a first-round RT-PCR used the HTBI primer set. MiXCR, run by TCRdb on the multiplex PCR reads, gives a single entry per CDR3 protein. Here the sample spans approximately 480,000 distinct CDR3 sequences, less than 25% being singletons.

The sequencing input was blood. The receptor's source is a man in his late teens or twenties with Graves' hyperthyroidism. The V call is TRBV28, the J call TRBJ1-1, with D unclear. Here the CDR3 DNA reads TGTGCCAGCCAGACCGTGAACACTGAAGCTTTCTTT. Residues: CASQTVNTEAFF.